Listed below are T cell receptor beta chains from one sample, sequenced in a study of CD8+ T cells in alopecia areata. Sequenced by immunoSEQ multiplex PCR; TCRdb stores in-frame clones only, minus some. The table has around 86,000 clones, about two thirds seen once; the top ten hold 15% to 20%. The specimen comprised CD8+ T cells sorted from blood, sampled between weeks 43 and 45, from a patient treated with tofacitinib. All receptors derive from a human donor with alopecia areata. Each CDR3 is given without its conserved first and last residue. Clone size is not always given. Where it is, it says once, few, many or a class for expanded clones.

clone_size j_call v_call cdr3_aa
- TRBJ2-3 TRBV4-3 ASSQDDTDTQY
- TRBJ1-5 TRBV7-8 ASSLGGGGQPQH
- TRBJ1-5 TRBV4-3 ASSHDRGVQPQH
- TRBJ2-3 TRBV5-6 ASSYLPTDTQY
- TRBJ1-1 TRBV7-9 ASIGPMPGGLPEAF
once TRBJ2-7 TRBV15 ATAGAGYEQY
- TRBJ1-2 TRBV16 ASSGDSVRDGYT
few TRBJ2-1 TRBV6-6 ASTIGGNEQF
- TRBJ2-4 TRBV2 ASRAPLTGPSNIQY
- TRBJ2-4 TRBV7-3 ASSSAGRGDIQY
- TRBJ1-2 TRBV15 ATSRGRDYGYT
- TRBJ2-2 TRBV25-1 ASSPGESGMTGELF
- TRBJ2-2 TRBV30 AWSAAAGELF
- TRBJ2-1 TRBV7-8 TSSLGMAGGLYNEQF
few TRBJ2-7 TRBV27 ASSGLAEPYEQY
- TRBJ2-7 TRBV15 ATSREGSYEQY
- TRBJ2-7 TRBV7-2 ASRRPDSLTYEQY
few TRBJ2-7 TRBV29-1 SALTGPYYEQY
- TRBJ1-1 TRBV5-6 ASSDPLQTNTEAF
- TRBJ2-3 TRBV16 ASSPGLAGTDTQY
- TRBJ1-2 TRBV7-8 ASSDQFTSEGGYT
- TRBJ2-2 TRBV13 ASSPNHRGGNTGELF
- TRBJ2-4 TRBV29-1 SAMGNIQY
- TRBJ1-1 TRBV25-1 ASSSPWGEAAF
- TRBJ2-3 TRBV6-1 ASSGDSLTDTQY
- TRBJ2-5 TRBV11-2 ASSSMVETQY
- TRBJ2-7 TRBV29-1 SATGTTYEQY
- TRBJ1-4 TRBV4-3 ASSKGSSTNEKLF
- TRBJ1-1 TRBV29-1 SVDPREYTEAF
- TRBJ2-1 TRBV27 ASSVAGPYNEQF
- TRBJ2-3 TRBV29-1 SVVDPRGADTQY
few TRBJ1-1 TRBV14 ASSPTRTVNTEAF
- TRBJ2-3 TRBV10-3 AISGLERTDTQY
- TRBJ2-1 TRBV9 ASSVDKGAEQF
- TRBJ2-3 TRBV4-3 ASSQDRLAGGAQTQY
- TRBJ2-3 TRBV5-6 ASSWGTSMD
- TRBJ1-1 TRBV5-1 ASSSGNTEAF
- TRBJ1-5 TRBV12-5 ASGLFGNQPQH
- TRBJ1-1 TRBV6-5 ASSFVEDTEAF
- TRBJ1-2 TRBV7-6 ASSPFQTGASNCGYT